Listed below are T cell receptor beta chains from one sample, sequenced in a study of human T cells and chemical hapten exposure. TCRdb independently ran MiXCR on the RACE reads; one entry per CDR3 protein. The sample has over 85,000 distinct CDR3 sequences, around 9% seen once. Sequencing was performed on whole blood. These receptors all come from a female donor in good health. Some clones in this sample may be carry-over from other donors' samples. CDR3s include the opening cysteine and the closing phenylalanine or tryptophan. The order of the fields is D gene, J gene, V gene, clone size, CDR3 DNA, CDR3 protein. D genes are given only for firm matches. Size is stated for part of the rows, as once, few or many counts, or as a class when the clone is expanded.

TRBD1 | TRBJ2-7 | TRBV20-1 | . | TGCAGTGGACGATCCGTAGGGACAGACTACGAGCAGTACTTC | CSGRSVGTDYEQYF
TRBD2 | TRBJ2-1 | TRBV7-2 | few | TGTGCCAGCAGCTTAGCACAGCTAGCGGGCAATCAGTTCTTC | CASSLAQLAGNQFF
TRBD1 | TRBJ1-3 | TRBV12-3/TRBV12-4 | . | TGTGCCAGCAGTTCTCAGGGGGGTTCTGGAAACACCATATATTTT | CASSSQGGSGNTIYF
. | TRBJ1-1 | TRBV4-2 | . | TGTGCCAGCAGCCAGGCCAGGACGGTGAACACTGAAGCTTTCTTT | CASSQARTVNTEAFF
. | TRBJ1-6 | TRBV5-1 | many | TGCGCCAGCAGAATTCGGGGATACAATTCACCCCTCCACTTT | CASRIRGYNSPLHF
. | TRBJ2-1 | TRBV19 | few | TGTGCCACCAAGGGTTACGACAGTTCCTCTGAGCAGTTCTTC | CATKGYDSSSEQFF
. | TRBJ1-5 | TRBV2 | . | TGTGCCAGCAGTGATACAATAGGGCCGGGAAGCAATCAGCCCCAGCATTTT | CASSDTIGPGSNQPQHF
. | TRBJ2-7 | TRBV3-1 | . | TGTGCCAGCAGCCAAGGGAGCGGGTCAACCTACGAGCAGTACTTC | CASSQGSGSTYEQYF
TRBD1 | TRBJ1-1 | TRBV10-1 | few | TGCGCCAGCAGTGAGGGACAGGGAAGTTTGGATACTGAAGCTTTCTTT | CASSEGQGSLDTEAFF
TRBD1 | TRBJ2-7 | TRBV6-2/TRBV6-3 | few | TGTGCCAGCAGCTGGGACAGCTCCTACGAGCAGTACTTC | CASSWDSSYEQYF
. | TRBJ2-7 | TRBV28 | few | TGTGCCAGCAGTTTCCTGGGGGTCGAGCAGTACTTC | CASSFLGVEQYF
. | TRBJ2-5 | TRBV6-5 | few | TGTGCCAGCAGTTACTCGAGCGACTTAGGGACCCAGTACTTC | CASSYSSDLGTQYF
. | TRBJ1-1 | TRBV6-5 | . | TGTGCCAGCAGTACTAGGTTGGGTACTGAAGCTTTCTTT | CASSTRLGTEAFF
. | TRBJ2-1 | TRBV5-1 | many | TGCGCCAGCAGCTTGTCTGAGACTCCTTACAATGAGCAGTTCTTC | CASSLSETPYNEQFF
. | TRBJ1-5 | TRBV20-1 | few | TGCAGTGCTAGTCCGGGACATAGGATGCGGCCCCAGCATTTT | CSASPGHRMRPQHF
TRBD1 | TRBJ1-1 | TRBV2 | . | TGTGCCAGCAGTGGGGACAGCCCTGAAGCTTTCTTT | CASSGDSPEAFF
. | TRBJ2-3 | TRBV5-1 | . | TGCGCCAGCAGCTTGGGGGGTAATACAGATACGCAGTATTTT | CASSLGGNTDTQYF
. | TRBJ2-1 | TRBV25-1 | few | TGTGCCAGCAGTGTCTCCTACAATGAGCAGTTCTTC | CASSVSYNEQFF
. | TRBJ2-5 | TRBV18 | . | TGTGCCAGCTCAAGGGTAGAACACCGGGAGACCCAGTACTTC | CASSRVEHRETQYF
. | TRBJ1-6 | TRBV29-1 | few | TGCAGCGTTGAAACAGGGCTTTCGGTCCACTTT | CSVETGLSVHF
. | TRBJ1-1 | TRBV6-2/TRBV6-3 | many | TGTGCCAGCGAAACCGACCAGGGAAACACTGAAGCTTTCTTT | CASETDQGNTEAFF
. | TRBJ2-6 | TRBV2 | few | TGTGCCCCTGGGACACGACTCATCTCTGGGGCCAACGTCCTGACTTTC | CAPGTRLISGANVLTF
. | TRBJ2-1 | TRBV7-9 | . | TGTGCCAGCAGCCAACTAGGCAGCAGGACCTACAATGAGCAGTTCTTC | CASSQLGSRTYNEQFF
. | TRBJ1-1 | TRBV11-2 | few | TGTGCCAGCTCCGCGAGGGGAGCCCAGAACACTGAAGCTTTCTTT | CASSARGAQNTEAFF
. | TRBJ2-1 | TRBV20-1 | many | TGCAGTGCTAGGGCAATAGCGGACCTTTGGGAGCAGTTCTTC | CSARAIADLWEQFF
. | TRBJ2-5 | TRBV30 | . | TGTGCCTGGAGTCCCGGGACTGCAGAAGAGACCCAGTACTTC | CAWSPGTAEETQYF
TRBD1 | TRBJ2-5 | TRBV7-9 | . | TGTGCCAGCAGCTTGACAGGGGGTAGAGAGACCCAGTACTTC | CASSLTGGRETQYF
. | TRBJ1-6 | TRBV7-2 | few | TGTGCCAGCAGCCCCACAGGGTCACCCCTCCACTTT | CASSPTGSPLHF
. | TRBJ1-2 | TRBV3-1 | . | TGTGCCAGCAGCCGGACCGGTTTGGGTAACTATGGCTACACCTTC | CASSRTGLGNYGYTF
. | TRBJ2-3 | TRBV24-1 | . | TGTGCCACCAGTGAGGTACAGGGAACAGATACGCAGTATTTT | CATSEVQGTDTQYF
. | TRBJ2-1 | TRBV28 | few | TGTGCCAGCAGGCCATCAGGGAATGAGCAGTTCTTC | CASRPSGNEQFF
. | TRBJ2-5 | TRBV4-2 | . | TGTGCCAGCAGTCCAGGGGCCAAAGGCCAAGAGACCCAGTACTTC | CASSPGAKGQETQYF
. | TRBJ1-1 | TRBV6-5 | few | TGTGCCAGCGCTTGGGCAGGGTACACTGAAGCTTTCTTT | CASAWAGYTEAFF
. | TRBJ1-1 | TRBV25-1 | few | TGTGCCAGCAGTGAATTACAGGGAACTGAAGCTTTCTTT | CASSELQGTEAFF
TRBD2 | TRBJ2-7 | TRBV11-2 | . | TGTGCCAGCAGCTTTACCGGGGGGGGATACGAGCAGTACTTC | CASSFTGGGYEQYF
TRBD2 | TRBJ2-1 | TRBV5-1 | . | TGCGCCAGCAGCTTTGGAGATCGGGAGGGCGGTGAGCAGTTCTTC | CASSFGDREGGEQFF
. | TRBJ1-2 | TRBV5-1 | once | TGCGCCAGCAGCTTGGTCGGGACGGCGGAGGTCTATGGCTACACCTTC | CASSLVGTAEVYGYTF
. | TRBJ2-1 | TRBV25-1 | . | TGTGCCAGCAGCCCACGGGAAGACTACAATGAGCAGTTCTTC | CASSPREDYNEQFF
TRBD1 | TRBJ2-7 | TRBV19 | . | TGTGCCAGTGGACAGGGGACGGACGAGCAGTACTTC | CASGQGTDEQYF
. | TRBJ2-5 | TRBV7-2 | . | TGTGCCAGCAGCTTATATAGCTATGAGACCCAGTACTTC | CASSLYSYETQYF
. | TRBJ1-1 | TRBV7-2 | many | TGTGCCAGCAGCTCATTTCTCGGGGGGCTGACTGAAGCTTTCTTT | CASSSFLGGLTEAFF
. | TRBJ2-1 | TRBV29-1 | many | TGCAGCGTTCGCGGGTGGTGGACCTACAATGAGCAGTTCTTC | CSVRGWWTYNEQFF
TRBD2 | TRBJ2-3 | TRBV4-1 | . | TGCGCCAGCAGCCAAGAGGGGGGTGAGGCGGGAGGCCCCACAGATACGCAGTATTTT | CASSQEGGEAGGPTDTQYF
. | TRBJ2-7 | TRBV7-9 | few | TGTGCCAGCTCTGAGAGATTAAACTCCTACGAGCAGTACTTC | CASSERLNSYEQYF
. | TRBJ2-5 | TRBV30 | many | TGTGCCTGGAGTGTACTGTCAGGGTTCCAAGAGACCCAGTACTTC | CAWSVLSGFQETQYF